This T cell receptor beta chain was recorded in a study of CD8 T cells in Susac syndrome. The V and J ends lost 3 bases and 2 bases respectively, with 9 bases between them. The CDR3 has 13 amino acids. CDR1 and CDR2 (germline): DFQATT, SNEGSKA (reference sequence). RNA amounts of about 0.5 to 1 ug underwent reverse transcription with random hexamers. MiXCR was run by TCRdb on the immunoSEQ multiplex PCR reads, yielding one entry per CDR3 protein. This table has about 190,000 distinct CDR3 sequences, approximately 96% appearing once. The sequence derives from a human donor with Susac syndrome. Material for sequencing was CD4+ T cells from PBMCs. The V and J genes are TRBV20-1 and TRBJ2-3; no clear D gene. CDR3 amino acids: CSASPIYTDTQYF. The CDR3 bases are TGCAGTGCTAGTCCCATATACACAGATACGCAGTATTTT.